A selection of T cell receptor beta chains follows, all from one sample in a study of CD8 T cells in ankylosing spondylitis. TCRdb analysed the 5' RACE reads with MiXCR anew, one entry per CDR3 protein. The sample has approximately 100,000 distinct CDR3 sequences, 7.5% to 9% seen once. Sample: blood, either unsorted or a sorted T cell fraction (not recorded which). These TCRs come from a male donor with ankylosing spondylitis or in good health (not recorded which). Each CDR3 is given with its conserved first and last residue. Fields, in order: J gene, D gene, clone size, V gene, CDR3 DNA, CDR3 protein. A D gene is named only where the DNA matches it firmly. Clone size is shown for a subset of rows, as once, few, many or a class of expanded clone.

TRBJ1-5 NA many TRBV6-2/TRBV6-3 TGTGCCAGCAGTTACCTTCCGGGCTCGAATCAGCCCCAGCATTTT CASSYLPGSNQPQHF
TRBJ2-3 TRBD1 many TRBV24-1 TGTGCCACCAGTGGAGGACAGGACAACACAGATACGCAGTATTTT CATSGGQDNTDTQYF
TRBJ1-5 NA NA TRBV25-1 TGTGCCAGCAGTGGGGGGAACAATCAGCCCCAGCATTTT CASSGGNNQPQHF
TRBJ2-1 NA NA TRBV12-3/TRBV12-4 TGTGCCAGCAGTTACCAGGGGAGGGGCAATGAGCAGTTCTTC CASSYQGRGNEQFF
TRBJ2-7 NA many TRBV20-1 TGCAGTGCTGGACTCCCTGCCAGCCCCTCCTACGAGCAGTACTTC CSAGLPASPSYEQYF
TRBJ2-3 TRBD2 NA TRBV20-1 TGCTGTGCTAGAGATAGCATCCTAGCGGGGGGGCGTGATACGCAGTATTTT CCARDSILAGGRDTQYF
TRBJ2-3 TRBD1 many TRBV20-1 TGCAGTGCCCGACCGGAGACAGGGGTTGGAGATACGCAGTATTTT CSARPETGVGDTQYF
TRBJ2-7 TRBD2 many TRBV29-1 TGCAGCGTGGAGGGACTAGCGGGAGTCGAGCAGTACTTC CSVEGLAGVEQYF
TRBJ1-1 NA NA TRBV21-1 TGTGCCAGCAGCAAAGAGGCCGTGCGGGGCAACGCTGAAGCTTTCTTT CASSKEAVRGNAEAFF
TRBJ2-1 TRBD1 few TRBV6-1 TGTGCCAGCAGCTTCCGACGACAGGGGGCGAGCAATGAGCAGTTCTTC CASSFRRQGASNEQFF
TRBJ2-1 NA many TRBV4-3 TGCGCCAGCAGCTCAGGGCGGCTCTCCTACAATGAGCAGTTCTTC CASSSGRLSYNEQFF
TRBJ2-1 NA many TRBV7-2 TGTGCCAGCAGCTTAGTCCCCAATGAGCAGTTCTTC CASSLVPNEQFF
TRBJ2-5 NA many TRBV5-5 TGTGCCAGCAGCTTAGCACAGCTTCAAGAGACCCAGTACTTC CASSLAQLQETQYF
TRBJ2-1 NA few TRBV20-1 TGCAGTGCCCCCGACCCCTCTGGGCAGTTCTTC CSAPDPSGQFF
TRBJ2-3 NA many TRBV7-9 TGTGCCAGCAGGTCACTAGAAGATACGCAGTATTTT CASRSLEDTQYF
TRBJ1-5 NA many TRBV12-5 TGTGCTAGTGGTTTGACAGGGACGGTAATTTATAGCAATCAGCCCCAGCATTTT CASGLTGTVIYSNQPQHF
TRBJ2-3 TRBD1 NA TRBV19 TGTGCCAGTAGTATTCAGGGGGCTGGGGCTACGCAGTATTTT CASSIQGAGATQYF
TRBJ1-1 NA few TRBV4-3 TGCGCCAGCAGCCAAGAGGCCGTCCCGTTGAACACTGAAGCTTTCTTT CASSQEAVPLNTEAFF
TRBJ2-4 NA many TRBV20-1 TGCAGTGCTAGAGGGCGATCCAAAAACATTCAGTACTTC CSARGRSKNIQYF
TRBJ1-1 NA many TRBV5-1 TGCGCCAGCAGCCTAGGCCAAAGGGAAGCTTTCTTT CASSLGQREAFF
TRBJ1-2 NA many TRBV7-9 TGTGCCAGCAGCCCTAAACCCGCTGGGGACCGGGGCTACACCTTC CASSPKPAGDRGYTF
TRBJ2-1 TRBD2 many TRBV6-2/TRBV6-3 TGTGCCAGCAGGGAGCGGGGGGGCACCTACAATGAGCAGTTCTTC CASRERGGTYNEQFF
TRBJ2-3 NA many TRBV10-2 TGCGCCAGCAGTGATATTCAGCGGCGGAGTGGAGATACGCAGTATTTT CASSDIQRRSGDTQYF
TRBJ2-7 TRBD1 many TRBV29-1 TGCAGCGTTGTCGTGGACAGGGGCCACGAGCAGTACTTC CSVVVDRGHEQYF
TRBJ1-3 TRBD1 many TRBV29-1 TGCAGCGCCGCGACAGGGTCTGGAAACACCATATATTTT CSAATGSGNTIYF
TRBJ2-4 NA many TRBV12-3/TRBV12-4 TGTGCCAGCAGTTTGGAGCGGCTAGCCAAAAACATTCAGTACTTC CASSLERLAKNIQYF
TRBJ2-2 NA few TRBV7-2 TGTGCCAGCAGTTCAAATCAGGAGACCGGGGAGCTGTTTTTT CASSSNQETGELFF
TRBJ1-2 NA many TRBV20-1 TGCAGTGCTAGAGACCGGGTGGCAGGGGTTAACTATGGCTACACCTTC CSARDRVAGVNYGYTF
TRBJ2-1 NA many TRBV7-9 TGTGCCAGCAGCCGGGAGAGTGAGCAGTTCTTC CASSRESEQFF
TRBJ2-7 TRBD2 many TRBV5-1 TGCGCCAGCCTAGTTCTTAGCGGGAGATCTTCCCACGAGCAGTACTTC CASLVLSGRSSHEQYF
TRBJ1-1 NA many TRBV2 TGTGCCAGCAGTGAACAGGGGTCGGGCACTGAAGCTTTCTTT CASSEQGSGTEAFF
TRBJ2-7 TRBD2 many TRBV27 TGTGCCAGCAGTTCCACCTCGGGAGGATATACACATTACGAGCAGTACTTC CASSSTSGGYTHYEQYF
TRBJ2-1 NA many TRBV7-9 TGTGCCAGCAGCGCCCATTACAATGAGCAGTTCTTC CASSAHYNEQFF
TRBJ2-3 TRBD1 NA TRBV20-1 TGCAGTGCCTGGGTCCAGGGACAGGGACGCACAGATACGCAGTATTTT CSAWVQGQGRTDTQYF
TRBJ2-1 NA many TRBV7-8 TGTGCCAGCAGCCCTCCCCTAGGGCCCTCCTTCGATGAGCAGTTCTTC CASSPPLGPSFDEQFF
TRBJ2-1 TRBD2 many TRBV20-1 TGCAGTGCTAGAGGCAGCGGGAGGAGCTGGAATGAGCAGTTCTTC CSARGSGRSWNEQFF
TRBJ2-2 TRBD2 many TRBV18 TGTGCCAGCTCACCCGGGACTAGCGGGGGGCTCTCGAACACCGGGGAGCTGTTTTTT CASSPGTSGGLSNTGELFF
TRBJ2-3 NA NA TRBV2 TGTGCCAGCAGGAGGGGCTCGGGAACAGATACGCAGTATTTT CASRRGSGTDTQYF
TRBJ2-7 NA many TRBV5-6 TGTGCCAGCAGTTATGACCCCACAGGTCGCGAGCAGTACTTC CASSYDPTGREQYF
TRBJ2-1 NA many TRBV10-3 TGTGCCATCAGTGAGTCTTGGGGTAGCCAGAATGAGCAGTTCTTC CAISESWGSQNEQFF
TRBJ1-2 NA NA TRBV5-6 TGTGCCAGCAGCGAAATGACACTTGCTAACTATGGCTACACCTTC CASSEMTLANYGYTF
TRBJ2-7 TRBD1 many TRBV20-1 TGCAGTGCTAGGCAGGGGGCGACCTACGAGCAGTACTTC CSARQGATYEQYF
TRBJ2-7 NA many TRBV5-6 TGTGCCAGCAGGTTAGGGCCATACGAGCAGTACTTC CASRLGPYEQYF
TRBJ1-1 NA few TRBV19 TGTGCCAGTAGGGCCAGGGATGAAGCCGCGATGAACACTGAAGCTTTCTTT CASRARDEAAMNTEAFF
TRBJ1-1 NA many TRBV29-1 TGCAGCGCAGGAACGGCAATGAACACTGAAGCTTTCTTT CSAGTAMNTEAFF
TRBJ2-5 NA many TRBV7-2 TGTGCCAGCAGCTTAGCAGTCACCCAAGAGACCCAGTACTTC CASSLAVTQETQYF
TRBJ1-2 NA NA TRBV7-8 TGTGCCAGCAGCGATCAGGGGCCAAACTATGGCTACACCTTC CASSDQGPNYGYTF
TRBJ1-6 TRBD1 many TRBV6-2/TRBV6-3 TGTGCCAGCAGTACAGGGGAGTCCCTCCACTTT CASSTGESLHF
TRBJ2-2 TRBD2 few TRBV29-1 TGCAGCGCTGGGAGGGTTGGGGGCACCGGGGAGCTGTTTTTT CSAGRVGGTGELFF
TRBJ2-7 NA NA TRBV5-5 TGTGCCAGGAGCTTGGAGGTCCCCTACGAGCAGTACTTC CARSLEVPYEQYF